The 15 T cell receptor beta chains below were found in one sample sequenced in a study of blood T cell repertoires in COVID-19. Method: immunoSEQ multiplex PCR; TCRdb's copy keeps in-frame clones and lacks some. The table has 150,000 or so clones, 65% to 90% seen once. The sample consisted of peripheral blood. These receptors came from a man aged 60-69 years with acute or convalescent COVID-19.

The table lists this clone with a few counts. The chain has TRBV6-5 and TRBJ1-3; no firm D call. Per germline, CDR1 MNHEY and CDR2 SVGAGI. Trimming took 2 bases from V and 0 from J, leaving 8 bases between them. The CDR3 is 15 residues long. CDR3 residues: CASSYTLYSGNTIYF. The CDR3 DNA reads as TGTGCCAGCAGTTACACTCTCTACTCTGGAAACACCATATATTTT.

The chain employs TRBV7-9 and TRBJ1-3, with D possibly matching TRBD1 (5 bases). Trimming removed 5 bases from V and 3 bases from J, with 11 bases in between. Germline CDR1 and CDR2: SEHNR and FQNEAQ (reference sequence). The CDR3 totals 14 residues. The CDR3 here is CASSPLGGGNTIYF. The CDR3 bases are TGTGCCAGCAGCCCCCTCGGGGGTGGAAACACCATATATTTT.

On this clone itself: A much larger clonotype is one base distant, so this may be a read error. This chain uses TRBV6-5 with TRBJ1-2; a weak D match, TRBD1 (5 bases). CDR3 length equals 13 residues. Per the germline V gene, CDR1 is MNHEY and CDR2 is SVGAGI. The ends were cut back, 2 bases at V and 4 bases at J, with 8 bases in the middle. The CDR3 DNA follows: TGTGCCAGCAGTTACAGGGGCGGCTATGGCTACACCTTC. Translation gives CASSYRGGYGYTF.

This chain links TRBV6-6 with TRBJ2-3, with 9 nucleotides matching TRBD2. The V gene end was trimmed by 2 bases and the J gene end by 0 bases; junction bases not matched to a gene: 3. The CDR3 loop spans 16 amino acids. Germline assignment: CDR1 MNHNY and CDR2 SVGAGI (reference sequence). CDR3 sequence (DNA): TGTGCCAGCAGTTACCCTACTAGCGGGAGCACAGATACGCAGTATTTT. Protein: CASSYPTSGSTDTQYF.

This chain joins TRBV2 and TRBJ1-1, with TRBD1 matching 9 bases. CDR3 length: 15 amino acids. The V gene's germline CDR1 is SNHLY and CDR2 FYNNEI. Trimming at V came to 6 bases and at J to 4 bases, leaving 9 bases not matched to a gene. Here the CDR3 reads CASRLQGAPSTEAFF. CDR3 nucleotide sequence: TGTGCCAGCAGGCTACAGGGGGCGCCCAGCACTGAAGCTTTCTTT.

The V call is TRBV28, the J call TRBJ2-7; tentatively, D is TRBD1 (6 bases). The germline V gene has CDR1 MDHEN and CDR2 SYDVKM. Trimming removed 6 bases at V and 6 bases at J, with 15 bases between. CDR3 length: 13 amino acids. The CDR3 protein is CASRDGQGLEQYF. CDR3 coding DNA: TGTGCCAGCAGGGATGGCCAGGGGCTCGAGCAGTACTTC.

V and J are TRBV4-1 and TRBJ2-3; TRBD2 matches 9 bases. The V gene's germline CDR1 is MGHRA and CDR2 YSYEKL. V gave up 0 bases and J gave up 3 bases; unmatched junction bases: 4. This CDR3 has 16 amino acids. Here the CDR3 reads CASSQDWREGTDTQYF. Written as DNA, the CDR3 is TGCGCCAGCAGCCAAGATTGGCGGGAGGGAACAGATACGCAGTATTTT.

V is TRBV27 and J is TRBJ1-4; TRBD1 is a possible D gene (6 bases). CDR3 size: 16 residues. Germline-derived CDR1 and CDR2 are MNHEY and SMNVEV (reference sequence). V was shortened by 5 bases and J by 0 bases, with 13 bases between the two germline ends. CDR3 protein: CASSADRVATNEKLFF. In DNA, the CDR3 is TGTGCCAGCAGTGCGGACAGAGTTGCAACTAATGAAAAACTGTTTTTT.

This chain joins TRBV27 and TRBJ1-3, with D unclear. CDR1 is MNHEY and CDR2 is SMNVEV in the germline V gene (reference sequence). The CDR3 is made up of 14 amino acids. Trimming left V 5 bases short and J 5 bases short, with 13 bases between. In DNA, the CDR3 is TGTGCCAGCAGTCCCTCGGACGGGAGAAACACCATATATTTT. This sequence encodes CASSPSDGRNTIYF.

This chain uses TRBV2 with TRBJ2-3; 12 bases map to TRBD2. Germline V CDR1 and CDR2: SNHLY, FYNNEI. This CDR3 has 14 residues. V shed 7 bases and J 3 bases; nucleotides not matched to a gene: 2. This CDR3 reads CASNLAGGTDTQYF. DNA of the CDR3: TGTGCCAGCAACCTAGCGGGAGGGACAGATACGCAGTATTTT.

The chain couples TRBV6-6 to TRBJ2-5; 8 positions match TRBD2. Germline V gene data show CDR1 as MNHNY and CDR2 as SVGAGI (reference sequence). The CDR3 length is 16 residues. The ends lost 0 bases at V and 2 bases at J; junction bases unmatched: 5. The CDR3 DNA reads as TGTGCCAGCAGTTACTCGAGCGGGGGAGTACAAGAGACCCAGTACTTC. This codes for CASSYSSGGVQETQYF.

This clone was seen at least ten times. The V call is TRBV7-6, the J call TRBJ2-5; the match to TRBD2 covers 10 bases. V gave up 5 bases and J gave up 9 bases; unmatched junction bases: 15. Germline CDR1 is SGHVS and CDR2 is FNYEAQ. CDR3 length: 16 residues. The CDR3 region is CASSTRTSGGRWAQYF. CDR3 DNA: TGTGCCAGCAGCACACGGACTAGCGGAGGCCGCTGGGCCCAGTACTTC.

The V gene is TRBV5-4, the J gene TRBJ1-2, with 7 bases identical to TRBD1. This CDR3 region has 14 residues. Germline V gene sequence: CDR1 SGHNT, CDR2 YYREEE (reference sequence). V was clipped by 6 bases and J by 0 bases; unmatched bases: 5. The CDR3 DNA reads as TGTGCCAGCACTACAGGGACAGCTAACTATGGCTACACCTTC. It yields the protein CASTTGTANYGYTF.

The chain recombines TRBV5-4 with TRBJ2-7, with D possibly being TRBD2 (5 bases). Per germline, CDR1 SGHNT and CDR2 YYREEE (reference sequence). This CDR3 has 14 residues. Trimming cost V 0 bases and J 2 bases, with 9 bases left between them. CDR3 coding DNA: TGTGCCAGCAGCTTGGACGGGGTACCCTACGAGCAGTACTTC. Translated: CASSLDGVPYEQYF. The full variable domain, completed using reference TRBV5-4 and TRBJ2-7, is ETGVTQSPTHLIKTRGQQVTLRCSSQSGHNTVSWYQQALGQGPQFIFQYYREEENGRGNFPPRFSGLQFPNYSSELNVNALELDDSALYLCASSLDGVPYEQYFGPGTRLTVT.

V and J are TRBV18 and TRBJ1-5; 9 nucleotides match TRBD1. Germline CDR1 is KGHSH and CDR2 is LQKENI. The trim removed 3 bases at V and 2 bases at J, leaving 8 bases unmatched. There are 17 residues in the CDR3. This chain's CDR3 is CASSPAGQGMGNQPQHF. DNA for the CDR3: TGTGCCAGCTCACCGGCGGGACAGGGAATGGGCAATCAGCCCCAGCATTTT. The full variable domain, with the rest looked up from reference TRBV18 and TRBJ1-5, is NAGVMQNPRHLVRRRGQEARLRCSPMKGHSHVYWYRQLPEEGLKFMVYLQKENIIDESGMPKERFSAEFPKEGPSILRIQQVVRGDSAAYFCASSPAGQGMGNQPQHFGDGTRLSIL.